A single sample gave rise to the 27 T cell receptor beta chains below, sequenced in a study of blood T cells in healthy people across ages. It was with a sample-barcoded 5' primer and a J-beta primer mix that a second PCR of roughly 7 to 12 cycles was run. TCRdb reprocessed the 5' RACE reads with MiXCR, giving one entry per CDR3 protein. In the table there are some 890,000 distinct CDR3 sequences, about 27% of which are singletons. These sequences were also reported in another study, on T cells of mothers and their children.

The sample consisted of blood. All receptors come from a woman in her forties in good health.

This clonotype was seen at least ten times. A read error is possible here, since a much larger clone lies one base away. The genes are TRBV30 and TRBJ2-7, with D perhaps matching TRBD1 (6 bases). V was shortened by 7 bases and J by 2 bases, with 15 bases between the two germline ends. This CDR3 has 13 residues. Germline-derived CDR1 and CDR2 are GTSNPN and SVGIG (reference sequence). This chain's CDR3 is CAYLGTPTYEQYF. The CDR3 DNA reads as TGTGCCTACCTCGGGACACCGACCTACGAGCAGTACTTC.

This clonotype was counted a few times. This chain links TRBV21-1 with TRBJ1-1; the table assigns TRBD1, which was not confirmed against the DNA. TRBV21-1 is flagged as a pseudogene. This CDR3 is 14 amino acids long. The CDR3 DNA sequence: TGTGCCAGCAGCAAAAAGTACGGGGCGACTGAAGCTTTCTTT. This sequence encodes CASSKKYGATEAFF.

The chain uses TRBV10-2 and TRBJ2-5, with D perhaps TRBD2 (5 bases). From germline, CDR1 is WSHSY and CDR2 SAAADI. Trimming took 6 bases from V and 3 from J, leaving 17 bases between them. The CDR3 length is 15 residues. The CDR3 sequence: CASRLGPAVEETQYF. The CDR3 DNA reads TGCGCCAGCAGATTAGGACCAGCGGTCGAAGAGACCCAGTACTTC.

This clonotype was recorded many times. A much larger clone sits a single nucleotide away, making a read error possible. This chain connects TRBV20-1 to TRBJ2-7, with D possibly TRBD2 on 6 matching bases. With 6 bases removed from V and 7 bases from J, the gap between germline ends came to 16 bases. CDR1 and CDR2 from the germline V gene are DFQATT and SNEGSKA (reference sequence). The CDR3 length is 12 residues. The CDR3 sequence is CSANTDGGEQYF. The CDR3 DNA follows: TGCAGTGCCAATACTGACGGGGGTGAGCAGTACTTC.

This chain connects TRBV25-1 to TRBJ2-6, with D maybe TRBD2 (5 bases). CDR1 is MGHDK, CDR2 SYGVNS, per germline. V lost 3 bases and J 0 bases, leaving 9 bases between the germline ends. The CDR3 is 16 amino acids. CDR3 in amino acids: CASSEEESSGANVLTF. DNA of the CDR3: TGTGCCAGCAGTGAGGAGGAGAGCTCTGGGGCCAACGTCCTGACTTTC.

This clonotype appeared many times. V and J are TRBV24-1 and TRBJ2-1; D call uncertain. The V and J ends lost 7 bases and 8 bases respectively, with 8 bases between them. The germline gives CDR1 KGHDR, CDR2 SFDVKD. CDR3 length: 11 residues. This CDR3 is CATSRMHEQFF. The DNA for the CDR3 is TGTGCCACCAGCAGAATGCATGAGCAGTTCTTC.

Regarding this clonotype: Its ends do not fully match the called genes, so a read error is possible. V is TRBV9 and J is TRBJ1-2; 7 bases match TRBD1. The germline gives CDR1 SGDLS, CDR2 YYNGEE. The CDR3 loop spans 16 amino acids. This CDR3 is CASSAAEQGLRYGNTF. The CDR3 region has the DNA TGTGCCAGCAGCGCCGCCGAACAGGGGTTGAGGTATGGCAACACCTTC.

CDR3 DNA: TGCGCCAGCAGCTCCATGACAGGTTCCGGCTATGGCTACACCTTC. Protein: CASSSMTGSGYGYTF. The chain carries TRBV5-1 and TRBJ1-2, with D possibly matching TRBD1 (6 bases). The CDR3 sequence is 15 residues long. The V end lost 3 bases, the J end lost 4 bases, and 16 bases lay between the germline ends. Germline assignment: CDR1 SGHRS and CDR2 YFSETQ.

The CDR3: CASSQNDGDYYNEQYF. For the CDR3, the DNA is TGTGCCAGCAGCCAAAACGATGGGGACTATTACAATGAGCAGTACTTC. The J gene is TRBJ2-5, the V gene TRBV4-2; 7 nucleotides agree with TRBD2. V was clipped by 2 bases and J by 11 bases; unmatched bases: 17. Germline V gives CDR1 LGHNA, CDR2 YNFKEQ. This CDR3 has 16 residues.

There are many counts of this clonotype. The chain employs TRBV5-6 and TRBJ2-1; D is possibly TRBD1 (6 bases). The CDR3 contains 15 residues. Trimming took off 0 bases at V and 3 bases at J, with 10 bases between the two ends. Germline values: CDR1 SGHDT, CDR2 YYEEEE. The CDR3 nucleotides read TGTGCCAGCAGCTTGGTGGACAGAAACTACAATGAGCAGTTCTTC. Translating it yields CASSLVDRNYNEQFF.

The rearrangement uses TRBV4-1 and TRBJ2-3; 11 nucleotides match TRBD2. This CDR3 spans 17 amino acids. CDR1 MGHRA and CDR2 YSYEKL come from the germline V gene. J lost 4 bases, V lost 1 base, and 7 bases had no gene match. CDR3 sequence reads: CASSQVLIAGGADTQYF. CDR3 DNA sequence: TGCGCCAGCAGCCAAGTCCTCATAGCGGGGGGGGCAGATACGCAGTATTTT.

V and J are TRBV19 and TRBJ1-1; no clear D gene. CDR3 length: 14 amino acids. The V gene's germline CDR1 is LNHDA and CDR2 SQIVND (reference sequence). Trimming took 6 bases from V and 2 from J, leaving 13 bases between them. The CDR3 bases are TGTGCCAGTAGGTTTCCGACGGGAAACACTGAAGCTTTCTTT. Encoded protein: CASRFPTGNTEAFF.

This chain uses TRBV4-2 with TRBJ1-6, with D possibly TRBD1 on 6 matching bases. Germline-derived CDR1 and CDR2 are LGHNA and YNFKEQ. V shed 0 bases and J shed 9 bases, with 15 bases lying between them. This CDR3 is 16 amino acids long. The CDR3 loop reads CASSQERRTESSPLHF. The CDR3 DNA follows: TGTGCCAGCAGCCAAGAGAGGAGGACAGAGAGTTCACCCCTCCACTTT.

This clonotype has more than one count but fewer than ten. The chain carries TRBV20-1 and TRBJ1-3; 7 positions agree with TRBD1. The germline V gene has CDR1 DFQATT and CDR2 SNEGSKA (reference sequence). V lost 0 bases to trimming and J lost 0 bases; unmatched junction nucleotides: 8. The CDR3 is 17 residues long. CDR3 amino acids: CSARDPRQGISGNTIYF. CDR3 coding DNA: TGCAGTGCTAGAGATCCCCGACAGGGAATCTCTGGAAACACCATATATTTT.

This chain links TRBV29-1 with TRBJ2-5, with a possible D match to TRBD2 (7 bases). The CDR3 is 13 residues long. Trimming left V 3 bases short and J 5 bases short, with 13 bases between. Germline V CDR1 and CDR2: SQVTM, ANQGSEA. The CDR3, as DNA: TGCAGCGTTGAGAGGGGGGGCCGTGAGACCCAGTACTTC. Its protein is CSVERGGRETQYF.

The CDR3 reads CASSESGAVYGYTF. The CDR3 bases are TGTGCCAGCAGTGAGAGTGGTGCCGTCTATGGCTACACCTTC. The chain couples TRBV25-1 to TRBJ1-2; no definite D call. The CDR3 totals 14 residues. Trimming removed 3 bases from V and 4 bases from J, with 12 bases in between. The germline CDR1 and CDR2 sequences are MGHDK and SYGVNS.

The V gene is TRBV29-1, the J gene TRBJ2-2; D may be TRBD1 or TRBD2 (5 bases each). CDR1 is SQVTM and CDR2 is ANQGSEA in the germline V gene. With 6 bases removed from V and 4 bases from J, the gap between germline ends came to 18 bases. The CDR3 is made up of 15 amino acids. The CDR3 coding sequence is TGCAGCGTGGGGACGTATGGTTCGAGCACCGGGGAGCTGTTTTTT. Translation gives CSVGTYGSSTGELFF.

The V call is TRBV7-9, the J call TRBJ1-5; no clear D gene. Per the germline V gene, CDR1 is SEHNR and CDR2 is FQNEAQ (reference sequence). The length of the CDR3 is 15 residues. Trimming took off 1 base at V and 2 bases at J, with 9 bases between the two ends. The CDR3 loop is CASSLVASGNQPQHF. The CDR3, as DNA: TGTGCCAGCAGCTTAGTGGCGTCCGGCAATCAGCCCCAGCATTTT. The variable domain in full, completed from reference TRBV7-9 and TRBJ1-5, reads DTGVSQNPRHKITKRGQNVTFRCDPISEHNRLYWYRQTLGQGPEFLTYFQNEAQLEKSRLLSDRFSAERPKGSFSTLEIQRTEQGDSAMYLCASSLVASGNQPQHFGDGTRLSIL.

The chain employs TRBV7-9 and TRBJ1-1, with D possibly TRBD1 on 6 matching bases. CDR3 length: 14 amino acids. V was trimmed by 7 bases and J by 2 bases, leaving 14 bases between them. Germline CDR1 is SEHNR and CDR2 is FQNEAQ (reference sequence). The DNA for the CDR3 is TGTGCCAGCACCGAGACAGGCATTAACACTGAAGCTTTCTTT. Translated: CASTETGINTEAFF.

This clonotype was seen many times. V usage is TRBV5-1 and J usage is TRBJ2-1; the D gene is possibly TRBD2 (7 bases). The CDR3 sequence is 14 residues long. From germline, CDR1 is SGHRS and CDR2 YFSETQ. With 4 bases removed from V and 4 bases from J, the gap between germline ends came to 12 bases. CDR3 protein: CASSGGAVYNEQFF. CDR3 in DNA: TGCGCCAGCAGCGGGGGGGCCGTATACAATGAGCAGTTCTTC. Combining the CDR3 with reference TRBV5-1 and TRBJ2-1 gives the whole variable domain KAGVTQTPRYLIKTRGQQVTLSCSPISGHRSVSWYQQTPGQGLQFLFEYFSETQRNKGNFPGRFSGRQFSNSRSEMNVSTLELGDSALYLCASSGGAVYNEQFFGPGTRLTVL.

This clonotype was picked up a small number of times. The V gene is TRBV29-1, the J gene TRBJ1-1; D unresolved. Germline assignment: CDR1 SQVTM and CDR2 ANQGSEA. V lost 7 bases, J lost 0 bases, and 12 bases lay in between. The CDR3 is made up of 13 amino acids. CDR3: CSGRRPLNTEAFF. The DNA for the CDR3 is TGCAGCGGCCGGCGTCCGTTGAACACTGAAGCTTTCTTT.

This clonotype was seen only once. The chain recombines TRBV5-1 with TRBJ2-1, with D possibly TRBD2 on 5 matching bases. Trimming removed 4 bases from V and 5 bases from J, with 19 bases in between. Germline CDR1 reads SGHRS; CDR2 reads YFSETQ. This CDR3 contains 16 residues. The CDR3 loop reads CASSDLVRERNNEQFF. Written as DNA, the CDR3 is TGCGCCAGCAGCGATCTCGTCCGTGAGCGGAACAATGAGCAGTTCTTC.

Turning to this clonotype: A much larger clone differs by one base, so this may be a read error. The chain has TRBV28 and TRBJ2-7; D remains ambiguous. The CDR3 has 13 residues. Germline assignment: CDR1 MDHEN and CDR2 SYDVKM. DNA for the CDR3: TGTGTCAGCAGTTCTCAGGTTCCCTACGAGCAGTACTTC. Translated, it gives CVSSSQVPYEQYF.

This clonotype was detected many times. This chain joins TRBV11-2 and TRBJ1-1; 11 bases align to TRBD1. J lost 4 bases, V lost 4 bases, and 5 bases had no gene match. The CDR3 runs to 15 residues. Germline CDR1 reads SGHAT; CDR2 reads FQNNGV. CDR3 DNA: TGTGCCAGCAGCTCCGGACAGGGGGCAGGCACTGAAGCTTTCTTT. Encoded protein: CASSSGQGAGTEAFF. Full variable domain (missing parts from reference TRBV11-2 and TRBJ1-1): EAGVAQSPRYKIIEKRQSVAFWCNPISGHATLYWYQQILGQGPKLLIQFQNNGVVDDSQLPKDRFSAERLKGVDSTLKIQPAKLEDSAVYLCASSSGQGAGTEAFFGQGTRLTVV.

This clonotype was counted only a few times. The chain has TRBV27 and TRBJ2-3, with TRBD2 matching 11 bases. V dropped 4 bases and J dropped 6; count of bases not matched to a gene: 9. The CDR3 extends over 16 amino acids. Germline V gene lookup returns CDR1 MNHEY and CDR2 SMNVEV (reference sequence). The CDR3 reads CASSSLNSGGADTQYF. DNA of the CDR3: TGTGCCAGCAGTTCCCTTAATAGCGGGGGGGCGGATACGCAGTATTTT.

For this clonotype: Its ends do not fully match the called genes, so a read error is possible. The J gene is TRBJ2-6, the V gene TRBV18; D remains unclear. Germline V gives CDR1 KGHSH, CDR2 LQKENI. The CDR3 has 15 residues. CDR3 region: CASPPPRSGANVLTF. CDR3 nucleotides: TGTGCCAGCCCACCACCGAGATCTGGGGCCAACGTCCTGACTTTC.

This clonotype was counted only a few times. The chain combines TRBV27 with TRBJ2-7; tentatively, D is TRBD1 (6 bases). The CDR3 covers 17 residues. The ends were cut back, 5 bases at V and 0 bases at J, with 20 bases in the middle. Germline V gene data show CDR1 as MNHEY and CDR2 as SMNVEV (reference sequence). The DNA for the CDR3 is TGTGCCAGCAGTCCTATGGGCACCGGGACACCCTCCTACGAGCAGTACTTC. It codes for CASSPMGTGTPSYEQYF.